These T cell receptor beta chains were read from a single sample in a study of blood T cell repertoires in COVID-19. Sequencing used immunoSEQ multiplex PCR; TCRdb keeps in-frame clones, though not all of them. The data show more than 350,000 clones, about 83% seen once. Sequencing used PBMCs or T cells enriched from blood (not recorded which). The receptors here all came from a woman between 50 and 59 years old who had recovered from COVID-19. The CDR3 runs from the conserved cysteine through the conserved F or W. The D gene is left open where the match is weak. Expanded clones get a size class; other rows say once, few or many, or leave the size out.

j_gene | abundance | v_gene | d_gene | CDR3aa | CDR3nt
TRBJ2-2 | - | TRBV9 | TRBD2 | CATASGGNPGELFF | TGTGCCACCGCTAGCGGGGGGAATCCCGGGGAGCTGTTTTTT
TRBJ2-1 | - | TRBV7-2 | TRBD2 | CASSRTSGGSHNEQFF | TGTGCCAGCAGCCGGACTAGCGGGGGGAGTCACAATGAGCAGTTCTTC
TRBJ2-1 | few | TRBV7-9 | - | CASRRYYNEQFF | TGTGCCAGCAGGAGGTATTACAATGAGCAGTTCTTC
TRBJ1-5 | few | TRBV2 | TRBD1 | CASRYRPGDRTIYSNQPQHF | TGTGCCAGCAGGTATCGGCCGGGGGACAGGACGATTTATAGCAATCAGCCCCAGCATTTT
TRBJ1-5 | - | TRBV9 | TRBD1 | CASSVAQGQPQHF | TGTGCCAGCAGCGTGGCACAGGGGCAGCCCCAGCATTTT
TRBJ2-2 | - | TRBV25-1 | TRBD1 | CASSGNRGPAGELFF | TGTGCCAGCAGTGGAAACAGGGGGCCGGCCGGGGAGCTGTTTTTT
TRBJ1-6 | - | TRBV27 | - | CASTTSGSTPLHF | TGTGCCAGCACCACTTCGGGGAGTACACCCCTCCACTTT
TRBJ1-4 | - | TRBV2 | - | CAGGGKTNEKLFF | TGTGCCGGTGGAGGGAAAACTAATGAAAAACTGTTTTTT
TRBJ1-1 | - | TRBV5-4 | - | CASSLAGTKTEAFF | TGTGCCAGCAGCTTGGCCGGGACTAAGACTGAAGCTTTCTTT
TRBJ1-3 | - | TRBV5-1 | - | CASTPGVRLSGNTIYF | TGCGCCAGCACCCCCGGGGTCCGGCTCTCTGGAAACACCATATATTTT
TRBJ1-1 | - | TRBV27 | - | CASSLRQTGTEAFF | TGTGCCAGCAGTTTAAGGCAGACGGGGACTGAAGCTTTCTTT
TRBJ1-1 | - | TRBV28 | - | CASSLSQEPGTEAFF | TGTGCCAGCAGTTTATCCCAGGAGCCGGGGACTGAAGCTTTCTTT
TRBJ1-2 | - | TRBV29-1 | - | CSVTSGGQGYGYTF | TGCAGCGTGACCTCGGGGGGGCAGGGCTATGGCTACACCTTC
TRBJ1-5 | once | TRBV3-1/TRBV3-2 | - | CASSQTEDQPQHF | TGTGCCAGCAGCCAGACGGAGGATCAGCCCCAGCATTTT
TRBJ2-2 | - | TRBV3-1/TRBV3-2 | - | CASSRGAGELFF | TGTGCCAGCAGCCGGGGAGCCGGGGAGCTGTTTTTT
TRBJ2-2 | - | TRBV6-5 | TRBD2 | CASSFSGGDTGELFF | TGTGCCAGCTCGTTTAGCGGGGGGGACACCGGGGAGCTGTTTTTT
TRBJ2-7 | - | TRBV7-9 | - | CASSQGNEQYF | TGTGCCAGCTCCCAGGGGAACGAGCAGTACTTC
TRBJ1-3 | once | TRBV19 | - | CASSIRQSAGNTIYF | TGTGCCAGTAGTATCAGACAGTCTGCTGGAAACACCATATATTTT
TRBJ1-2 | - | TRBV11-3 | - | CASSSPCWGPSGTF | TGTGCCAGCAGCTCCCCTTGTTGGGGGCCCTCTGGCACCTTC
TRBJ1-4 | - | TRBV12-3/TRBV12-4 | - | CASRGLNEKLFF | TGTGCCAGCAGGGGACTTAATGAAAAACTGTTTTTT
TRBJ1-5 | - | TRBV19 | - | CASSIFPESPKPQHF | TGTGCCAGTAGTATTTTCCCAGAATCCCCCAAGCCCCAGCATTTT
TRBJ2-7 | - | TRBV30 | - | CAWSPPTRGYEQYF | TGTGCCTGGAGTCCCCCGACACGGGGCTACGAGCAGTACTTC
TRBJ1-4 | - | TRBV7-9 | - | CASTSTGGRMGEKLFF | TGTGCCAGCACCTCCACTGGGGGCAGAATGGGGGAAAAACTGTTTTTT
TRBJ2-7 | - | TRBV4-1 | TRBD2 | CASSTRLAGTYEQYF | TGCGCCAGCAGCACCCGACTAGCGGGGACCTACGAGCAGTACTTC
TRBJ2-7 | - | TRBV7-9 | - | CASTKGGGQDTYEQYF | TGTGCCAGCACCAAAGGGGGGGGGCAGGATACCTACGAGCAGTACTTC
TRBJ1-2 | - | TRBV7-9 | TRBD1 | CASKRDREFDGYTF | TGTGCCAGCAAAAGGGACAGGGAATTTGATGGCTACACCTTC
TRBJ1-1 | - | TRBV30 | TRBD1 | CAWSAQPDREAFF | TGTGCCTGGAGTGCTCAACCGGACAGGGAAGCTTTCTTT
TRBJ1-3 | - | TRBV7-9 | TRBD1 | CASTSGDRGVLTGNTIYF | TGTGCCAGCACCTCCGGGGACAGGGGAGTTCTTACTGGAAACACCATATATTTT
TRBJ1-6 | once | TRBV21-1 | - | CASSKGYQASSYNSPLHF | TGTGCCAGCAGCAAAGGTTATCAGGCGAGCTCCTATAATTCACCCCTCCACTTT
TRBJ1-1 | - | TRBV7-2 | - | CASSLDARRGRMNTEAFF | TGTGCCAGCAGCTTAGACGCCAGGAGGGGACGGATGAACACTGAAGCTTTCTTT